This T cell receptor beta chain was recovered during a study of blood T cell repertoires in COVID-19. Study overall: The study drew acute and convalescent COVID-19 samples from the United States, Italy and Spain. PBMCs, B-cell-depleted T cells, or T cells were the source of the cDNA or gDNA that made up the material.

Source study methods: Estimated nucleated cell counts came from reference gene primer amplification. The table came from immunoSEQ multiplex PCR; TCRdb's copy has only in-frame clones and leaves some out. Clone size and V and J calls were adopted from that table, with D and trimming inferred from the DNA. The sample lists roughly 150,000 clones; roughly 80% were seen once. Germline V CDR1 and CDR2: MGHDK, SYGVNS. The CDR3 runs 13 residues. Trimming left V 7 bases short and J 5 bases short, with 14 bases between. This clone was detected only once. The sequenced sample was peripheral blood. The rearrangement uses TRBV25-1 and TRBJ2-5, with a tentative D call TRBD1 (8 bases). The origin of this receptor is a human donor in a cohort sampled during active COVID-19. CDR3 protein: CASTKQGGETQYF. The CDR3 region has the DNA TGTGCCAGCACTAAACAGGGGGGGGAGACCCAGTACTTC. Looking up the rest from reference TRBV25-1 and TRBJ2-5 gives the full variable domain: EADIYQTPRYLVIGTGKKITLECSQTMGHDKMYWYQQDPGMELHLIHYSYGVNSTEKGDLSSESTVSRIRTEHFPLTLESARPSHTSQYLCASTKQGGETQYFGPGTRLLVL.